Each of the 7 T cell receptor beta chains below was sequenced from the same sample in a study of post-analysis software for immune sequencing data. Study-level findings and limits: TRBV segments more frequent in patients than in controls numbered roughly 5 and included TRBV5-6, TRBV5-1 and TRBV20-1.

Included in the TCR beta cDNA libraries were unique molecular identifiers. One entry per CDR3 protein, called by TCRdb with MiXCR from the PCR reads. The sample has approximately 440,000 distinct CDR3 sequences; over 35% are singletons. Antigens for these TCRs are unknown. The source material was blood. Receptor source: a girl between 5 and 17 years old with multiple sclerosis.

The chain joins TRBV2 to TRBJ2-1; the match to TRBD2 covers 8 bases. Germline values: CDR1 SNHLY, CDR2 FYNNEI. There are 15 residues in the CDR3. V lost 6 bases and J lost 2; bases outside the gene matches: 6. DNA of the CDR3: TGTGCCAGCAGGGCCGGGAGGGGGACCTACAATGAGCAGTTCTTC. Protein: CASRAGRGTYNEQFF.

As DNA, the CDR3 is TGCAGCGCCTGGACAGGCGGCTACACCTTC. Translation: CSAWTGGYTF. The chain has TRBV29-1 and TRBJ1-2; 7 nucleotides agree with TRBD1. J was trimmed by 8 bases and V by 7 bases; bases with no gene match: 4. This CDR3 has 10 residues. Germline lookup yields CDR1 SQVTM and CDR2 ANQGSEA.

The rearrangement uses TRBV29-1 and TRBJ2-7; the match to TRBD1 covers 11 bases. V lost 1 base, J lost 7 bases, and 6 bases stayed unmatched. The CDR3 covers 14 residues. Germline V CDR1 and CDR2: SQVTM, ANQGSEA. The CDR3 sequence: CSVEVGQGAGEQYF. CDR3 DNA sequence: TGCAGCGTTGAAGTCGGACAGGGGGCTGGAGAGCAGTACTTC.

The rearrangement links TRBV5-1 to TRBJ1-2, with D unclear. The CDR3 has 14 amino acids. CDR1 and CDR2 (germline): SGHRS, YFSETQ. The germline V and J ends were trimmed by 0 bases and 6 bases, with 12 bases remaining between them. CDR3 protein: CASSLESSPDGYTF. CDR3 nucleotide sequence: TGCGCCAGCAGCTTGGAGTCCTCACCTGATGGCTACACCTTC.

The rearrangement joins TRBV12-3 or TRBV12-4 to TRBJ1-1; D is uncertain. This CDR3 has 14 amino acids. The ends were cut back, 3 bases at V and 5 bases at J, with 13 bases in the middle. The CDR3 region is CASSFKAGWTEAFF. CDR3 nucleotide sequence: TGTGCCAGCAGTTTTAAGGCGGGTTGGACTGAAGCTTTCTTT.

This chain connects TRBV20-1 to TRBJ1-1; unclear D gene. Trimming took 5 bases from V and 4 from J, leaving 14 bases between them. This CDR3 region has 13 residues. The V gene's germline CDR1 is DFQATT and CDR2 SNEGSKA (reference sequence). This CDR3 reads CSAGSLRGTEAFF. The CDR3 DNA reads as TGCAGTGCTGGGTCCTTACGTGGCACTGAAGCTTTCTTT.

The chain couples TRBV3-1 to TRBJ1-1, with D possibly being TRBD1 (6 bases). The germline V and J ends were trimmed by 2 bases and 4 bases, with 26 bases remaining between them. The CDR3 loop spans 19 amino acids. From germline, CDR1 is LGHDT and CDR2 YNNKEL (reference sequence). CDR3 residues: CASSQRFGGGLEQSTEAFF. CDR3 nucleotide sequence: TGTGCCAGCAGCCAACGCTTTGGGGGGGGCCTCGAACAGAGCACTGAAGCTTTCTTT. Complete variable domain (other parts from reference TRBV3-1 and TRBJ1-1): DTAVSQTPKYLVTQMGNDKSIKCEQNLGHDTMYWYKQDSKKFLKIMFSYNNKELIINETVPNRFSPKSPDKAHLNLHINSLELGDSAVYFCASSQRFGGGLEQSTEAFFGQGTRLTVV.